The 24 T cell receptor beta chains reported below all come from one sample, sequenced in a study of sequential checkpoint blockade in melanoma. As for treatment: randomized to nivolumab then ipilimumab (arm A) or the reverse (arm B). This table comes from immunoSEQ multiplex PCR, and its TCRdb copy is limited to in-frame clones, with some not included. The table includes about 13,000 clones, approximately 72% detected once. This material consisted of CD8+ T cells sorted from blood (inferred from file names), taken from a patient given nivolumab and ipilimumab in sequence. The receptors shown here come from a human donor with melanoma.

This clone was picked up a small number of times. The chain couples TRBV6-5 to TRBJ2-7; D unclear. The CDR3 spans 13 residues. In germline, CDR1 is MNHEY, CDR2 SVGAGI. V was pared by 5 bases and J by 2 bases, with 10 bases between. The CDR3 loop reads CASSIQAAYEQYF. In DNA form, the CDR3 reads TGTGCCAGCAGTATCCAGGCTGCCTACGAGCAGTACTTC.

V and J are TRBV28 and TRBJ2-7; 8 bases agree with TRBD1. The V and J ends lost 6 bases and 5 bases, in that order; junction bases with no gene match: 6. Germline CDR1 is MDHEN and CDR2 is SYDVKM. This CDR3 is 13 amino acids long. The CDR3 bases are TGTGCCAGCAGCGGGACAGGCGGCCACGAGCAGTACTTC. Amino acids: CASSGTGGHEQYF. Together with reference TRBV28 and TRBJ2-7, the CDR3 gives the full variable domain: DVKVTQSSRYLVKRTGEKVFLECVQDMDHENMFWYRQDPGLGLRLIYFSYDVKMKEKGDIPEGYSVSREKKERFSLILESASTNQTSMYLCASSGTGGHEQYFGPGTRLTVT.

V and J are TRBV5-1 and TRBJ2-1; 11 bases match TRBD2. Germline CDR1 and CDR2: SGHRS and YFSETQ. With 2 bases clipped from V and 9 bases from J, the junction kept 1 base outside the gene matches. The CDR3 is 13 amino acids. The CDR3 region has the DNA TGCGCCAGCAGCTTTAGCGGGGGGGTTGAGCAGTTCTTC. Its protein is CASSFSGGVEQFF. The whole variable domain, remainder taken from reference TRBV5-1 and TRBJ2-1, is KAGVTQTPRYLIKTRGQQVTLSCSPISGHRSVSWYQQTPGQGLQFLFEYFSETQRNKGNFPGRFSGRQFSNSRSEMNVSTLELGDSALYLCASSFSGGVEQFFGPGTRLTVL.

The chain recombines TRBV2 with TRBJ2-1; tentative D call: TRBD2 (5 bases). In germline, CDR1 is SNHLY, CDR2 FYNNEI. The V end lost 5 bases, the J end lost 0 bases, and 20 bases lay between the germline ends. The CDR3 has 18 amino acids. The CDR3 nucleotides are TGTGCCAGCAGTATGACTACGCGTGAAGGGAGCTCCTACAATGAGCAGTTCTTC. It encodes CASSMTTREGSSYNEQFF.

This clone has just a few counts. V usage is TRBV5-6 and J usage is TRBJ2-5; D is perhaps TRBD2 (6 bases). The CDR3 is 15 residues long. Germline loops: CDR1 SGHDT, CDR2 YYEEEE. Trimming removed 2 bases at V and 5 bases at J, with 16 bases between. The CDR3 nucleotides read TGTGCCAGCAGCTTCGGGGCCCCCGGAGGGGAGACCCAGTACTTC. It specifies CASSFGAPGGETQYF.

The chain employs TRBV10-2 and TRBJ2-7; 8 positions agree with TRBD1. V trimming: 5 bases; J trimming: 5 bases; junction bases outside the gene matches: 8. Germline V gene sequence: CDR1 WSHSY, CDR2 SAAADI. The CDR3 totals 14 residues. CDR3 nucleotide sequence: TGCGCCAGCAGTAGCGATGACAGGGGTCACGAGCAGTACTTC. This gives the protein CASSSDDRGHEQYF.

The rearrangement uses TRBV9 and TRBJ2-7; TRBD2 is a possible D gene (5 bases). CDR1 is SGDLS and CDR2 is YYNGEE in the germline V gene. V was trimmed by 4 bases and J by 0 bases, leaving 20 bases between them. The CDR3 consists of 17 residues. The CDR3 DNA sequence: TGTGCCAGCAGCCCTACGGCCGGACTTAGGAGCTCCTACGAGCAGTACTTC. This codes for CASSPTAGLRSSYEQYF.

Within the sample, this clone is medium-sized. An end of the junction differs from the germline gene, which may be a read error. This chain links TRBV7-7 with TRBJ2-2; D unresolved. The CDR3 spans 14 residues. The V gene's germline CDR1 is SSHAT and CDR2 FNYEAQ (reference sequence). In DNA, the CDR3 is TGTGCTAGCAGCTTAGAAGGAGTTGCCGGGGAGCTGTTTTTT. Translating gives CASSLEGVAGELFF. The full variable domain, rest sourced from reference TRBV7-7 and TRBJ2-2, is GAGVSQSPRYKVTKRGQDVTLRCDPISSHATLYWYQQALGQGPEFLTYFNYEAQPDKSGLPSDRFSAERPEGSISTLTIQRTEQRDSAMYRCASSLEGVAGELFFGEGSRLTVL.

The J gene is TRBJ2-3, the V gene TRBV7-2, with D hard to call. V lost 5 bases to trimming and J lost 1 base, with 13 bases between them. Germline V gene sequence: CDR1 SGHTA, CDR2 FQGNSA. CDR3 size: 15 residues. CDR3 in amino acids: CASSTLGVGTDTQYF. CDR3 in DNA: TGTGCCAGCAGCACCCTAGGTGTCGGCACAGATACGCAGTATTTT.

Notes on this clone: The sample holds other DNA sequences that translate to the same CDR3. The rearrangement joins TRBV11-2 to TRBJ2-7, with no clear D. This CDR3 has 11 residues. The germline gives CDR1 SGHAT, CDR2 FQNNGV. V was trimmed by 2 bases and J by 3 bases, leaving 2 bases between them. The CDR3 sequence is CASSLYYEQYF. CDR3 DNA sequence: TGTGCCAGCAGCTTATACTACGAGCAGTACTTC.

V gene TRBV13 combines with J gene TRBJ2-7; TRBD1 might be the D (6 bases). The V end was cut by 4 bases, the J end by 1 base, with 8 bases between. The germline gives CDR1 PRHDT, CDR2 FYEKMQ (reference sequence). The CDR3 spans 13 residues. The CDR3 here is CASSSDSSYEQYF. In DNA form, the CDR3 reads TGTGCCAGCAGCTCGGACAGTTCCTACGAGCAGTACTTC.

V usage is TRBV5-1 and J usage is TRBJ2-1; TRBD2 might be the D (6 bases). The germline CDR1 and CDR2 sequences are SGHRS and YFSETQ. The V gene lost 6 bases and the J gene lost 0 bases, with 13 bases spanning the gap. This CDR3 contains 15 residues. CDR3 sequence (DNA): TGCGCCAGCAATACTGGAGGGATCTCCTACAATGAGCAGTTCTTC. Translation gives CASNTGGISYNEQFF.

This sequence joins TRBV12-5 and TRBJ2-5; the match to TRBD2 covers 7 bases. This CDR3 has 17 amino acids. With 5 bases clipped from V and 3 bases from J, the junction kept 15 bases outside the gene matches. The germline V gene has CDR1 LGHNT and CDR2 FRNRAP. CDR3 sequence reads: CASGVREAGVYEETQYF. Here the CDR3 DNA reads TGTGCTAGTGGTGTACGGGAGGCGGGGGTATATGAAGAGACCCAGTACTTC. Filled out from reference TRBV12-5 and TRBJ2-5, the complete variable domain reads DARVTQTPRHKVTEMGQEVTMRCQPILGHNTVFWYRQTMMQGLELLAYFRNRAPLDDSGMPKDRFSAEMPDATLATLKIQPSEPRDSAVYFCASGVREAGVYEETQYFGPGTRLLVL.

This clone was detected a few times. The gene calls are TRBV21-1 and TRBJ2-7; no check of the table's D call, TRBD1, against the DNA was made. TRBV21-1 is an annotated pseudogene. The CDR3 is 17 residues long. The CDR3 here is CASSTLLPGQIYFEQYF. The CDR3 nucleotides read TGTGCCAGCAGCACCTTACTCCCGGGACAGATTTACTTCGAGCAGTACTTC.

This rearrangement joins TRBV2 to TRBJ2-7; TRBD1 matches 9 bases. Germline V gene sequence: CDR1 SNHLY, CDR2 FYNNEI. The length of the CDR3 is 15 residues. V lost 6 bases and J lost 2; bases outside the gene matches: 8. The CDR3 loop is CASSPRWDRAYEQYF. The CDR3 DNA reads TGTGCCAGCAGCCCACGTTGGGACAGGGCCTACGAGCAGTACTTC.

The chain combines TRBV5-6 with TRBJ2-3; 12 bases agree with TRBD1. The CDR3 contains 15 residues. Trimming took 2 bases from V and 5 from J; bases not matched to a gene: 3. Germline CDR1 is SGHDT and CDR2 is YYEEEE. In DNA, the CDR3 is TGTGCCAGCAGCTTCGGGACAGGGGGCTTAGATACGCAGTATTTT. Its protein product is CASSFGTGGLDTQYF.

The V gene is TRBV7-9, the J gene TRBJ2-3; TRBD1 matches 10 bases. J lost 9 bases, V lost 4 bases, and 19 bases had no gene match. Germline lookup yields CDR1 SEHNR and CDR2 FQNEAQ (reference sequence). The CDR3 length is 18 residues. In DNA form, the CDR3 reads TGTGCCAGCAGCTCCCCGACCTCCGGGACAGGGGCTTCAGGAACGCAGTATTTT. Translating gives CASSSPTSGTGASGTQYF.

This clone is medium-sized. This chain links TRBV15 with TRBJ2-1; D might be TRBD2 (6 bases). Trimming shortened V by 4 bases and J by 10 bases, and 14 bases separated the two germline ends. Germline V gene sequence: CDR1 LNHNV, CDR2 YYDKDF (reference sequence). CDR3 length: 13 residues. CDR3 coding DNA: TGTGCCACCAGCACCATCTCGGGGGAGGAGCAGTTCTTC. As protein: CATSTISGEEQFF.

The CDR3 sequence is CASGPQGLDGELFF. The CDR3 DNA is TGTGCTAGTGGTCCCCAGGGCTTGGACGGGGAGCTGTTTTTT. The V call is TRBV12-5, the J call TRBJ2-2, with a tentative D call TRBD1 (5 bases). Germline V gene sequence: CDR1 LGHNT, CDR2 FRNRAP. This CDR3 is 14 amino acids long. V lost 5 bases to trimming and J lost 7 bases, with 14 bases between them.

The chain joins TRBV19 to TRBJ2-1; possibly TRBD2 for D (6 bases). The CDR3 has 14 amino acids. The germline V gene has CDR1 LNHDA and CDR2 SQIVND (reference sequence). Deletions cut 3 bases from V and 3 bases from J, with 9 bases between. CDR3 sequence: CASSIGGFYNEQFF. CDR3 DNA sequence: TGTGCCAGTAGTATCGGGGGTTTCTACAATGAGCAGTTCTTC.

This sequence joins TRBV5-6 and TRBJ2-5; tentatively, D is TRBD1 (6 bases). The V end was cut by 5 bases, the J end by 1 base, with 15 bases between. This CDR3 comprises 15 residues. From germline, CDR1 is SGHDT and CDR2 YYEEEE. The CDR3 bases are TGTGCCAGCAGTATAAGGGGGAGTGGCCAAGAGACCCAGTACTTC. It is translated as CASSIRGSGQETQYF. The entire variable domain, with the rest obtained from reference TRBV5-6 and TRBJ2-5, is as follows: DAGVTQSPTHLIKTRGQQVTLRCSPKSGHDTVSWYQQALGQGPQFIFQYYEEEERQRGNFPDRFSGHQFPNYSSELNVNALLLGDSALYLCASSIRGSGQETQYFGPGTRLLVL.

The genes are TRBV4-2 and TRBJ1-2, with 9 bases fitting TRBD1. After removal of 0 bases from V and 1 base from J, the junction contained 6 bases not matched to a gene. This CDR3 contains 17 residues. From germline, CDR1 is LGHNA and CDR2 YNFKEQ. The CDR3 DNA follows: TGTGCCAGCAGCCAAGAACAGGGGGCTCTGTTTAACTATGGCTACACCTTC. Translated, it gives CASSQEQGALFNYGYTF.

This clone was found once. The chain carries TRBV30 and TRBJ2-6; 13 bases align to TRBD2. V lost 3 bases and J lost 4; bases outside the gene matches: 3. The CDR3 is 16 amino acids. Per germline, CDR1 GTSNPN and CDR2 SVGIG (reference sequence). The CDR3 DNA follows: TGTGCCTGGAGGGGACTAGCGGGGATAGGGGCCAACGTCCTGACTTTC. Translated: CAWRGLAGIGANVLTF.

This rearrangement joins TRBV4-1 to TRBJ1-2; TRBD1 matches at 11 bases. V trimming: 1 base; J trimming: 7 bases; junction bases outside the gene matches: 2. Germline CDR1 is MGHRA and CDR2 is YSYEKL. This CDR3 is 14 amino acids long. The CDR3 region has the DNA TGCGCCAGCAGCCAAGGGACAGGGGGCCTTGGCTACACCTTC. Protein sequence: CASSQGTGGLGYTF.